Listed below are T cell receptor beta chains from one sample, sequenced in a study of T cells in Graves' hyperthyroidism and ophthalmopathy. Each CDR3 protein is one row after TCRdb ran MiXCR on the multiplex PCR reads. This sample carries approximately 600,000 distinct CDR3 sequences, 14% of them seen once, and the ten largest clones take roughly 7.7%. Sequencing was done on a sample of blood. These receptors originate from a woman between 18 and 29 years old with Graves' ophthalmopathy. The conserved cysteine and the conserved F or W are not part of the CDR3 here.

TRBJ2-1	14	TRBV5-1	ASSLWVTGVADEQF
TRBJ1-1	12	TRBV11-2	ASSLGGGQSEAF
TRBJ2-5	13	TRBV2	ASHATSGFQETQY
TRBJ2-1	14	TRBV28	ASSSPGRGTYNEQF
TRBJ1-1	12	TRBV19	ASIVTYPNTEAF
TRBJ2-5	13	TRBV5-8	ASSPAQWGLKTQY
TRBJ1-5	13	TRBV2	ASRGQGSSNQPQH
TRBJ2-7	12	TRBV7-2	ASSFGLASYEQY
TRBJ2-4	12	TRBV10-3	AISGTGGKNIQY
TRBJ2-3	10	TRBV29-1	SVVRSTDTQY
TRBJ2-3	18	TRBV19	ASSEIGLAGEGGHTDTQY
TRBJ1-1	12	TRBV7-9	ASSRGTGDTEAF
TRBJ1-1	10	TRBV28	ASSLGYTEAF
TRBJ2-2	15	TRBV6-9	ASSWGLAGPTTGELF
TRBJ2-3	14	TRBV28	TSSLGTSGREDTQY
TRBJ1-5	12	TRBV29-1	SVDADGTNQPQH
TRBJ2-1	16	TRBV6-1	ASSSPTPGQGTAGEQF